The 27 T cell receptor beta chains below all came from one sample that was sequenced in a study of cytomegalovirus exposure and HLA in healthy donors. The PCR used 60 Vbeta and 13 Jbeta primers. Generated by immunoSEQ multiplex PCR, the TCRdb table keeps only in-frame clones and is missing some. In the table there are roughly 100,000 clones, approximately 87% of which are singletons. The sequencing input was PBMCs. These receptors all stem from a man aged 40-49 years in good health and CMV-seronegative.

This chain uses TRBV30 with TRBJ1-6; D may be TRBD1 (6 bases). Germline CDR1 GTSNPN, CDR2 SVGIG (reference sequence). This CDR3 spans 16 amino acids. V lost 4 bases and J 5 bases, leaving 18 bases between the germline ends. This chain's CDR3 is CAWKTGGRVDNSPLHF. In nucleotides, the CDR3 is TGTGCCTGGAAAACCGGGGGGCGCGTCGATAATTCACCCCTCCACTTT.

The V gene is TRBV18, the J gene TRBJ2-1, with 12 nucleotides matching TRBD2. Losses at the gene ends were 1 base for V and 6 bases for J; bases not matched to a gene: 7. The CDR3 covers 17 residues. CDR1 and CDR2 from the germline V gene are KGHSH and LQKENI. The CDR3 DNA follows: TGTGCCAGCTCACCACGCCGCTCTAGCGGGGGGGCCAATGAGCAGTTCTTC. Translated, it gives CASSPRRSSGGANEQFF.

The sample holds one count of this clone. The V and J genes are TRBV30 and TRBJ2-7, with 7 positions matching TRBD1. Germline trimming cut 2 bases from V and 6 bases from J; bases unmatched to any gene: 7. The CDR3 contains 13 residues. Looked up from germline, CDR1 is GTSNPN and CDR2 is SVGIG (reference sequence). The CDR3 protein is CAWSRQGAREQYF. CDR3 nucleotides: TGTGCCTGGAGTCGACAGGGAGCCCGCGAGCAGTACTTC.

Turning to this clone: Sequence at one end of the junction differs from germline and may be a read error. The V gene is TRBV7-9, the J gene TRBJ1-1, with D perhaps matching TRBD1 (6 bases). The germline V gene encodes CDR1 SEHNR and CDR2 FQNEAQ (reference sequence). This CDR3 has 15 residues. The CDR3 is CSSSPLGTTNTEAFF. CDR3 sequence (DNA): TGTTCCAGCAGCCCCCTAGGGACAACGAACACTGAAGCTTTCTTT.

The chain joins TRBV25-1 to TRBJ1-2, with unresolved D. CDR3 size: 11 residues. V was clipped by 6 bases and J by 2 bases, with 4 bases between them. Germline lookup yields CDR1 MGHDK and CDR2 SYGVNS. The CDR3 sequence is CASSRNYGYTF. CDR3 bases: TGTGCCAGCAGCCGGAACTATGGCTACACCTTC.

The genes are TRBV18 and TRBJ2-1, with TRBD2 identical over 13 bases. The CDR3 extends over 14 amino acids. Germline loops: CDR1 KGHSH, CDR2 LQKENI. Losses at the gene ends were 2 bases for V and 8 bases for J; bases not matched to a gene: 0. This chain's CDR3 is CASSPTSGGDEQFF. The CDR3, as DNA: TGTGCCAGCTCACCAACTAGCGGGGGGGATGAGCAGTTCTTC.

This clone was seen just once. V gene TRBV27 combines with J gene TRBJ1-1; tentatively, D is TRBD1 (6 bases). Per germline, CDR1 MNHEY and CDR2 SMNVEV (reference sequence). V shed 8 bases and J shed 1 base, with 20 bases lying between them. The CDR3 has 16 residues. In DNA, the CDR3 is TGTGCCAGCCTGCCCGGGACACTTACTTGGAACACTGAAGCTTTCTTT. Its protein is CASLPGTLTWNTEAFF.

The chain uses TRBV13 and TRBJ1-4; 7 bases align to TRBD1. Germline assignment: CDR1 PRHDT and CDR2 FYEKMQ (reference sequence). The CDR3 has 14 residues. With V trimmed by 5 bases and J by 5 bases, 5 bases remained unmatched. The CDR3 region has the DNA TGTGCCAGCAGCCCCGGGACAGCGAATGAAAAACTGTTTTTT. Encoded protein: CASSPGTANEKLFF.

V is TRBV27 and J is TRBJ1-1; no clear D gene. In germline, CDR1 is MNHEY, CDR2 SMNVEV (reference sequence). V was pared by 5 bases and J by 2 bases, with 12 bases between. CDR3 length equals 14 residues. The CDR3 loop is CASSPVGANTEAFF. CDR3 sequence (DNA): TGTGCCAGCAGTCCCGTGGGAGCTAACACTGAAGCTTTCTTT.

The J gene is TRBJ1-6, the V gene TRBV5-1; D is possibly TRBD1 (5 bases). Germline V gene data show CDR1 as SGHRS and CDR2 as YFSETQ. The ends were cut back, 4 bases at V and 8 bases at J, with 19 bases in the middle. This CDR3 is 16 amino acids long. The CDR3, as DNA: TGCGCCAGCAGCGGCGGGGGGGGTTTAACGGATTCACCCCTCCACTTT. Translated: CASSGGGGLTDSPLHF.

The V gene is TRBV7-9, the J gene TRBJ2-1, with 7 nucleotides matching TRBD2. Germline values: CDR1 SEHNR, CDR2 FQNEAQ (reference sequence). This CDR3 has 14 residues. The V gene end was trimmed by 0 bases and the J gene end by 5 bases; junction bases not matched to a gene: 1. Here the CDR3 DNA reads TGTGCCAGCAGCTTAGCCCTAGCGGACAATGAGCAGTTCTTC. It translates to CASSLALADNEQFF. The full variable domain, rest sourced from reference TRBV7-9 and TRBJ2-1, is DTGVSQNPRHKITKRGQNVTFRCDPISEHNRLYWYRQTLGQGPEFLTYFQNEAQLEKSRLLSDRFSAERPKGSFSTLEIQRTEQGDSAMYLCASSLALADNEQFFGPGTRLTVL.

V usage is TRBV5-6 and J usage is TRBJ1-3; D not resolved. The V end was cut by 4 bases, the J end by 0 bases, with 11 bases between. Germline lookup yields CDR1 SGHDT and CDR2 YYEEEE. The CDR3 contains 15 residues. The DNA for the CDR3 is TGTGCCAGCAGCCCCGGACTGAGCTCTGGAAACACCATATATTTT. Amino acids: CASSPGLSSGNTIYF. The complete variable domain, with remaining parts taken from reference TRBV5-6 and TRBJ1-3, reads DAGVTQSPTHLIKTRGQQVTLRCSPKSGHDTVSWYQQALGQGPQFIFQYYEEEERQRGNFPDRFSGHQFPNYSSELNVNALLLGDSALYLCASSPGLSSGNTIYFGEGSWLTVV.

The sample holds one count of this clone. The V gene is TRBV15, the J gene TRBJ1-1; D unresolved. This CDR3 is 12 amino acids long. Per germline, CDR1 LNHNV and CDR2 YYDKDF (reference sequence). Deletions cut 0 bases from V and 11 bases from J, with 10 bases between. CDR3 bases: TGTGCCACCAGCAGAGATACAAGCAGGGCTTTCTTT. Its protein product is CATSRDTSRAFF.

The CDR3 DNA reads as TGTGCCAGTAGTTCAGGGGGCGGCTCCTACGAGCAGTACTTC. Encoded protein: CASSSGGGSYEQYF. The chain uses TRBV19 and TRBJ2-7; TRBD1 matches at 8 bases. From germline, CDR1 is LNHDA and CDR2 SQIVND (reference sequence). Trimming removed 5 bases from V and 0 bases from J; junction bases left unmatched: 3. The CDR3 totals 14 residues.

The chain employs TRBV5-1 and TRBJ2-1; 7 nucleotides agree with TRBD1. Germline CDR1 SGHRS, CDR2 YFSETQ. The CDR3 covers 17 residues. V lost 0 bases to trimming and J lost 6 bases; unmatched junction nucleotides: 12. The CDR3, as DNA: TGCGCCAGCAGCTTGGAGGGACAGCCTGAACTAGGCAATGAGCAGTTCTTC. The encoded protein is CASSLEGQPELGNEQFF.

The V call is TRBV11-2, the J call TRBJ2-1; TRBD2 matches 15 bases. Germline V gene sequence: CDR1 SGHAT, CDR2 FQNNGV. This CDR3 comprises 17 residues. The V and J ends lost 3 bases and 4 bases, in that order; junction bases with no gene match: 4. CDR3 loop: CASSLGLAGGGYNEQFF. In DNA form, the CDR3 reads TGTGCCAGCAGCTTGGGACTAGCGGGGGGAGGTTACAATGAGCAGTTCTTC.

The chain couples TRBV6-5 to TRBJ1-1; D is perhaps TRBD1 (6 bases). CDR3 length: 11 residues. Trimming cost V 6 bases and J 6 bases, with 8 bases left between them. The germline V gene has CDR1 MNHEY and CDR2 SVGAGI. For the CDR3, the DNA is TGTGCCAGCAGGAGGACAGCTGAAGCTTTCTTT. Translated: CASRRTAEAFF.

The chain combines TRBV20-1 with TRBJ1-2; a weak D match, TRBD1 (6 bases). The V gene's germline CDR1 is DFQATT and CDR2 SNEGSKA (reference sequence). The CDR3 sequence is 11 residues long. The V end lost 6 bases, the J end lost 6 bases, and 11 bases lay between the germline ends. For the CDR3, the DNA is TGCAGTGCCGGGGGGGGGCATGGCTACACCTTC. Its translation: CSAGGGHGYTF.

DNA for the CDR3: TGTGCCAGCTCATTAGGAGGGACAGGGGGCGTACTTGATGGCTACACCTTC. Translating gives CASSLGGTGGVLDGYTF. The chain is built from TRBV18 and TRBJ1-2; 12 nucleotides align to TRBD1. Germline V gene sequence: CDR1 KGHSH, CDR2 LQKENI. This CDR3 spans 17 amino acids. V shed 5 bases and J 6 bases; nucleotides not matched to a gene: 13.

This rearrangement joins TRBV9 to TRBJ1-2; the D is unclear. Between the trimmed V and J ends, which lost 0 bases and 6 bases, there was a span of 9 bases. In germline, CDR1 is SGDLS, CDR2 YYNGEE. The length of the CDR3 is 13 residues. CDR3 DNA sequence: TGTGCCAGCAGCGTAGCGGGATCAAATGGCTACACCTTC. Its protein product is CASSVAGSNGYTF.

The chain joins TRBV30 to TRBJ1-2; 7 bases are shared with TRBD1. This CDR3 contains 14 residues. Per germline, CDR1 GTSNPN and CDR2 SVGIG (reference sequence). The V gene end was trimmed by 0 bases and the J gene end by 4 bases; junction bases not matched to a gene: 5. The CDR3 is CAWSVWDSSYGYTF. The CDR3 DNA reads TGTGCCTGGAGTGTATGGGACAGCTCCTATGGCTACACCTTC.

This sequence joins TRBV25-1 and TRBJ1-2; the D is unclear. Trimming removed 11 bases from V and 0 bases from J, with 13 bases in between. The CDR3 spans 13 residues. Germline V gives CDR1 MGHDK, CDR2 SYGVNS. The CDR3 region is CAFSEVANYGYTF. The DNA of the CDR3 is TGTGCCTTCTCAGAGGTTGCTAACTATGGCTACACCTTC.

The chain carries TRBV6-6 and TRBJ2-5, with TRBD2 as a possible D gene (5 bases). The CDR3 is 12 amino acids. In germline, CDR1 is MNHNY, CDR2 SVGAGI (reference sequence). V lost 6 bases to trimming and J lost 2 bases, with 7 bases between them. CDR3 sequence: CASSRGQETQYF. The CDR3 DNA is TGTGCCAGCAGCCGGGGTCAAGAGACCCAGTACTTC.

The chain carries TRBV2 and TRBJ2-3, with a tentative D call TRBD1 (6 bases). V lost 6 bases, J lost 0 bases, and 10 bases lay in between. Germline CDR1 is SNHLY and CDR2 is FYNNEI. The CDR3 is 14 residues long. In nucleotides, the CDR3 is TGTGCCAGCAGCGGACAGTCTAGCACAGATACGCAGTATTTT. It codes for CASSGQSSTDTQYF. The variable domain in full, with the rest retrieved from reference TRBV2 and TRBJ2-3, is EPEVTQTPSHQVTQMGQEVILRCVPISNHLYFYWYRQILGQKVEFLVSFYNNEISEKSEIFDDQFSVERPDGSNFTLKIRSTKLEDSAMYFCASSGQSSTDTQYFGPGTRLTVL.

The chain combines TRBV10-2 with TRBJ2-2; 9 bases are shared with TRBD1. Looked up from germline, CDR1 is WSHSY and CDR2 is SAAADI. The CDR3 runs 17 residues. Trimming took 2 bases from V and 4 from J; bases not matched to a gene: 8. CDR3 sequence: CASSEPPGQGITGELFF. DNA for the CDR3: TGCGCCAGCAGTGAGCCCCCGGGACAGGGTATCACCGGGGAGCTGTTTTTT.

The chain employs TRBV2 and TRBJ2-7; 14 nucleotides agree with TRBD2. The CDR3 extends over 16 amino acids. From germline, CDR1 is SNHLY and CDR2 FYNNEI. J lost 3 bases, V lost 5 bases, and 6 bases had no gene match. The CDR3 spells CASSPGTSGGYYEQYF. CDR3 in DNA: TGTGCCAGCAGTCCCGGGACTAGCGGGGGTTACTACGAGCAGTACTTC.

The rearrangement joins TRBV10-3 to TRBJ1-3; TRBD1 matches at 8 bases. CDR3 size: 17 residues. V shed 7 bases and J 0 bases; nucleotides not matched to a gene: 11. From germline, CDR1 is ENHRY and CDR2 SYGVKD. CDR3 loop: CAIKTGTGLSSGNTIYF. For the CDR3, the DNA is TGTGCCATCAAGACCGGGACAGGCTTGAGCTCTGGAAACACCATATATTTT.